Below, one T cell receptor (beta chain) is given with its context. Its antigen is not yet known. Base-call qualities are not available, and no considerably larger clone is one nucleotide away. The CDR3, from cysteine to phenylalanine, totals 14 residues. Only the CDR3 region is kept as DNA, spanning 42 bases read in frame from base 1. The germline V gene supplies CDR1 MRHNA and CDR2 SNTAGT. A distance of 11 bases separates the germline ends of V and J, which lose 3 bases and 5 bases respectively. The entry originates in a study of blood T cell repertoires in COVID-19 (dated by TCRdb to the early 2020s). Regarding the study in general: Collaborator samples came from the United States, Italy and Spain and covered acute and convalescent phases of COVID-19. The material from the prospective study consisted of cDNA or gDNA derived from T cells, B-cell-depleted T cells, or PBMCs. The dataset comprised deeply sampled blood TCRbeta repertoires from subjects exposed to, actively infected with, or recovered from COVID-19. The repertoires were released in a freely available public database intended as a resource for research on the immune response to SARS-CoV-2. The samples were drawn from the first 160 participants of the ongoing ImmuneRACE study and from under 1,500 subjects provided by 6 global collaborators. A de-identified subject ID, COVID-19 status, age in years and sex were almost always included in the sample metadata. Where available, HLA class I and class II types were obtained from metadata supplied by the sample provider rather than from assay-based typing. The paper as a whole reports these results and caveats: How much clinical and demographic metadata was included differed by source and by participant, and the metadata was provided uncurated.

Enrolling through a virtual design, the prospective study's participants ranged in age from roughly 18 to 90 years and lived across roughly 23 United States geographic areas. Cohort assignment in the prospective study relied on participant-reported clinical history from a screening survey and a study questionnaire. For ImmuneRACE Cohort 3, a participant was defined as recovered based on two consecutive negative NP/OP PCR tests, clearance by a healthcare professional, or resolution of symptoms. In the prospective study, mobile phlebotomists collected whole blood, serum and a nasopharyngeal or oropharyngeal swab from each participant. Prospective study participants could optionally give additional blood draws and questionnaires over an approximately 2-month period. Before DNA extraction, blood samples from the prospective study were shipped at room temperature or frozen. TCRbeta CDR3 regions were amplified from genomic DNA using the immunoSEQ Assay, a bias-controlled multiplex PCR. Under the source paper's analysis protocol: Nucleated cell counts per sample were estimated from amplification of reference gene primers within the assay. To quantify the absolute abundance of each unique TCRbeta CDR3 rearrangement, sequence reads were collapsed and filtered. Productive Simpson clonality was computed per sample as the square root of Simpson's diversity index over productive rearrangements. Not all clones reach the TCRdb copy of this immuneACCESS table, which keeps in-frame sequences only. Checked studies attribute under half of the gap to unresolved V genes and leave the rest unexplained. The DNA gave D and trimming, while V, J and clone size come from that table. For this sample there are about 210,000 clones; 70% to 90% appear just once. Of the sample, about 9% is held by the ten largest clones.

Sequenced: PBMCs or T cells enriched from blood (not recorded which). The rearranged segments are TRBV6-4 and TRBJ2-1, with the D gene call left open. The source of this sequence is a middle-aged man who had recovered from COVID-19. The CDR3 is CASSEIWANNEQFF. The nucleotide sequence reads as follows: TGTGCCAGCAGTGAAATTTGGGCGAACAATGAGCAGTTCTTC.